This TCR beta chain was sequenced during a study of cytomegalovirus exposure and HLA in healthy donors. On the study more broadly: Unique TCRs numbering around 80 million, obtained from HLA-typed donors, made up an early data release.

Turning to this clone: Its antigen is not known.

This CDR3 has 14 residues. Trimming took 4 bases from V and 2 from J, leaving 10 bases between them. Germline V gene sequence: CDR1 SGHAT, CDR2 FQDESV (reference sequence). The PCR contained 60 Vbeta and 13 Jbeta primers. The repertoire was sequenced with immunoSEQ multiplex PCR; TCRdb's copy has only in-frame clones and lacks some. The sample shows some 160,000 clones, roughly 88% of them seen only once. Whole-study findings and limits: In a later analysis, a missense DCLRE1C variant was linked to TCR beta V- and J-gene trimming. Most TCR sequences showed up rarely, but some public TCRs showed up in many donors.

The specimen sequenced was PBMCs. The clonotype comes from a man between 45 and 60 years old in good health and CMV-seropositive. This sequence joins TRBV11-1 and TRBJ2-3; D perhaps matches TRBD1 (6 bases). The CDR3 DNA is TGTGCCAGCAGCTCGGCAGGGGCCACAGATACGCAGTATTTT. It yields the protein CASSSAGATDTQYF.